Reported below is one T cell receptor (beta chain). The germline V and J ends were trimmed by 3 bases and 3 bases, with 13 bases remaining between them. CDR1 and CDR2 from the germline V gene are KGHSH and LQKENI. This CDR3 has 15 residues. The sample belongs to a study of blood T cell repertoires in COVID-19. Overall study context: Sample material is recorded as cDNA or gDNA derived from T cells, B-cell-depleted T cells, or PBMCs.

Generated by immunoSEQ multiplex PCR, the TCRdb table keeps only in-frame clones and is missing some. The sample contains about 54,000 clones, approximately 87% of which appear only once. This TCR derives from a human donor in a cohort sampled during active COVID-19. Sequencing input: peripheral blood. The gene calls are TRBV18 and TRBJ2-3; TRBD2 might be the D (5 bases). CDR3 loop: CASSPSYSETDTQYF. CDR3 nucleotide sequence: TGTGCCAGCTCACCCTCCTATAGCGAAACAGATACGCAGTATTTT.